The rows below give T cell receptor beta chains drawn from one sample of a study of T cell repertoires in cytomegalovirus infection. Their target antigens are unknown. TCRdb analysed the reads with MiXCR anew, one entry per CDR3 protein. The sample holds approximately 590,000 distinct CDR3 sequences, approximately 40% seen once. The sample consisted of cultured PBMCs, taken from culture after CMV antigen stimulation. The receptors originated from a human donor in good health (CMV status not recorded). Some clones in this sample may be carry-over from other donors' samples. Both conserved end residues are part of each CDR3. D genes are given only for firm matches. Clone sizes are given selectively: once, few, many, or a class where the clone is expanded.

>-|TRBV7-9|few|17|TRBJ2-5
TGTGCCAGCAGGCCGGCGACCGGGACCGACCAGAAGGAGACCCAGTACTTC
CASRPATGTDQKETQYF
>-|TRBV15|-|14|TRBJ2-7
TGTGCCACCAGCAGAGTGGGGGGTTCCTACGAGCAGTACTTC
CATSRVGGSYEQYF
>-|TRBV28|-|15|TRBJ2-7
TGTGCCAGCAGTCCGTCACTAGGGCCCGGCTACGAGCAGTACTTC
CASSPSLGPGYEQYF
>-|TRBV6-1|few|14|TRBJ2-5
TGTGCCAGCAGGAGAACAGGGATCTGGGAGACCCAGTACTTC
CASRRTGIWETQYF
>-|TRBV7-2|-|14|TRBJ2-5
TGTGCCAGCAGCTTATTCGACAGGCAAGAGACCCAGTACTTC
CASSLFDRQETQYF
>-|TRBV10-3|-|14|TRBJ2-6
TGTGCCACCAGACCACCCTCTGGGGCCAACGTCCTGACTTTC
CATRPPSGANVLTF
>-|TRBV6-5|-|14|TRBJ2-2
TGTGCCTCCCGGTCAGGGCCGGGAACCGGGGAGCTGTTTTTT
CASRSGPGTGELFF
>TRBD2|TRBV6-6|-|15|TRBJ2-1
TGTGCCAGCATCGGTCTCAGCGGGACCTACAATGAGCAGTTCTTC
CASIGLSGTYNEQFF
>-|TRBV19|few|17|TRBJ1-5
TGTGCCAGTAGTATTGGGGGGGGGGGCGCGGGCAATCAGCCCCAGCATTTT
CASSIGGGGAGNQPQHF
>-|TRBV6-1|-|16|TRBJ2-7
TGTGCCAGCAGGGCAGCGTGGGGATACGAATCCTACGAGCAGTACTTC
CASRAAWGYESYEQYF
>-|TRBV6-2/TRBV6-3|few|19|TRBJ2-1
TGTGCCAGCAGCCCCGCCTTCGGACAGTCGACGAGCTCCTACAATGAGCAGTTCTTC
CASSPAFGQSTSSYNEQFF
>-|TRBV28|-|14|TRBJ1-5
TGTGCCAGCAGTTTCGCCGAGAGAGATCAGCCCCAGCATTTT
CASSFAERDQPQHF
>-|TRBV11-2|-|15|TRBJ1-3
TGTGCCAGCAGCTCGATTCGCAACTCTGGAAACACCATATATTTT
CASSSIRNSGNTIYF
>TRBD1|TRBV11-2|few|15|TRBJ2-7
TGTGCCAGCAGCTTTGACAGGGGAGTCACTAGGGAGCAGTACTTC
CASSFDRGVTREQYF
>TRBD2|TRBV7-2|-|14|TRBJ2-4
TGTGCCAGCAGGTCGAGCGGGGGGGTGAACATTCAGTACTTC
CASRSSGGVNIQYF
>-|TRBV7-2|few|14|TRBJ2-7
TGTGCCAGCAGCTTTAGACGTGGCTCCTACGAGCAGTACTTC
CASSFRRGSYEQYF
>TRBD2|TRBV7-8|-|17|TRBJ2-7
TGTGCCAGCAGCTTACCGACGAGGGGCGGGAGGGGCTACGAGCAGTACTTC
CASSLPTRGGRGYEQYF
>-|TRBV2|-|14|TRBJ2-3
TGTGCCACCAGGGGGGACCCAAGCACAGATACGCAGTATTTT
CATRGDPSTDTQYF
>TRBD2|TRBV27|-|15|TRBJ2-2
TGTGCCAGCCGGCTAGCGGGAGGGCGGATAGGGGAGCTGTTTTTT
CASRLAGGRIGELFF
>-|TRBV7-9|few|15|TRBJ2-5
TGTGCCAGCAGCTTGGCGCAGGGTTTGTCGGAGACCCAGTACTTC
CASSLAQGLSETQYF
>-|TRBV7-2|-|16|TRBJ1-5
TGTGCCAGCAGCTTAGCCAGTGCCTCATCGGAACAGCCCCAGCATTTT
CASSLASASSEQPQHF
>-|TRBV28|-|13|TRBJ1-5
TGTGCCAGCAGTTTGCCGGAGATAGAGCCCCAGCATTTT
CASSLPEIEPQHF
>-|TRBV7-2|many|13|TRBJ2-2
TGTGCCAGCAGTTTGGGCCGTACCGGGGAGCTGTTTTTT
CASSLGRTGELFF
>-|TRBV7-2|few|15|TRBJ1-1
TGTGCCAGCAGCTGGTCGGACGGACTGAACACTGAAGCTTTCTTT
CASSWSDGLNTEAFF
>TRBD1|TRBV4-1|-|15|TRBJ1-5
TGCGCCAGCAGCCTGAACAGGGGTGGGGATCAGCCCCAGCATTTT
CASSLNRGGDQPQHF
>-|TRBV6-8|-|17|TRBJ1-3
TGTGCCAGTAAAAGGGACGGTACCTTCGTCTCTGGAAACACCATATATTTT
CASKRDGTFVSGNTIYF
>TRBD2|TRBV7-6|few|12|TRBJ2-2
TGTGCCAGCTGGGAGGGCACCGGGGAGCTGTTTTTT
CASWEGTGELFF
>TRBD2|TRBV7-9|-|15|TRBJ2-1
TGTGCCAGCAGTCGACTAGCGGGACTATACAATGAGCAGTTCTTC
CASSRLAGLYNEQFF
>TRBD2|TRBV6-2/TRBV6-3|few|16|TRBJ2-7
TGTGCCAGCAGCGGACTAGCGGGGCCGGGAACCTACGAGCAGTACTTC
CASSGLAGPGTYEQYF
>-|TRBV4-1|-|15|TRBJ2-3
TGCGCCAGCAGCCAAGAAATCGTCCCCACAGATACGCAGTATTTT
CASSQEIVPTDTQYF
>TRBD2|TRBV7-2|-|16|TRBJ2-5
TGTGCCAGCAGCACGGAGGCGGGGGGAGCGGAGGAGACCCAGTACTTC
CASSTEAGGAEETQYF
>-|TRBV7-8|-|15|TRBJ1-2
TGTGCCAGCAGCCTAGCACCCCAGGGACTCTATGGCTACACCTTC
CASSLAPQGLYGYTF
>TRBD1|TRBV5-6|-|16|TRBJ1-1
TGTGCCAGCAGCTTACTCAACCGGGACAGGTACACTGAAGCTTTCTTT
CASSLLNRDRYTEAFF
>-|TRBV7-8|-|13|TRBJ1-2
TGTGCCAGCAGCTTGCTCCAAGGGGTCGGCTACACCTTC
CASSLLQGVGYTF
>TRBD2|TRBV7-2|few|16|TRBJ2-2
TGTGCCAGCAGCCATAAGACTAGCGGGGGGACCGGGGAGCTGTTTTTT
CASSHKTSGGTGELFF
>-|TRBV19|few|14|TRBJ2-1
TGTGCCAGTAGTCCCCCTGGCAGTGGAAATGAGCAGTTCTTC
CASSPPGSGNEQFF
>-|TRBV20-1|-|14|TRBJ2-7
TGCAGTGCTGACCCGCTGCGCGCTTCCTACGAGCAGTACTTC
CSADPLRASYEQYF
>-|TRBV5-6|-|15|TRBJ2-3
TGTGCCAGCAGCTTGGCCACCGACAGGACAGATACGCAGTATTTT
CASSLATDRTDTQYF
>-|TRBV7-9|-|16|TRBJ1-3
TGTGCCAGCAGGGACACGACAGGTCCCTCTGGAAACACCATATATTTT
CASRDTTGPSGNTIYF
>-|TRBV7-2|few|14|TRBJ1-6
TGTGCCAGCAGACGGAGCAGGGTAGACTCACCCCTCCACTTT
CASRRSRVDSPLHF
>TRBD2|TRBV7-2|few|16|TRBJ2-1
TGTGCCAGCAGCTCCGGGCGGGGAGCGGGATACAATGAGCAGTTCTTC
CASSSGRGAGYNEQFF
>-|TRBV10-3|-|17|TRBJ2-1
TGTGCCATCAGTTCCCCTAGACAGTCTCCCCTCTACAATGAGCAGTTCTTC
CAISSPRQSPLYNEQFF
>TRBD2|TRBV19|-|17|TRBJ2-4
TGTGCCAGTAGTCGGCGGGGGGCGGGAGGATCCAAAAACATTCAGTACTTC
CASSRRGAGGSKNIQYF
>TRBD2|TRBV7-2|-|18|TRBJ2-1
TGTGCCAGCAGCTCCCGGGGTAGCGGGGTGGGGGGGGGGAATGAGCAGTTCTTC
CASSSRGSGVGGGNEQFF
>TRBD1|TRBV7-2|many|15|TRBJ2-7
TGTGCCAGCAGCTCCTGGACAGGGTATGCTTACGAGCAGTACTTC
CASSSWTGYAYEQYF
>TRBD2|TRBV7-2|few|18|TRBJ2-7
TGTGCCAGCAGCCCTAGGGGTTTGGGACTAGCGGGAGAATACGAGCAGTACTTC
CASSPRGLGLAGEYEQYF
>TRBD1|TRBV6-6|-|16|TRBJ2-7
TGTGCCAGCAGAAGACCAGGGGGCGGAAAGAACTACGAGCAGTACTTC
CASRRPGGGKNYEQYF
>-|TRBV4-1|-|17|TRBJ2-3
TGCGCCAGCAGCCAAGAAGGGGCGGCGGCAAGCACAGATACGCAGTATTTT
CASSQEGAAASTDTQYF
>-|TRBV7-2|many|14|TRBJ2-2
TGTGCCAGCAGCGAGCGACAGGTGCCCGGGGAGCTGTTTTTT
CASSERQVPGELFF
>-|TRBV7-2|few|16|TRBJ2-1
TGTGCCAGCAGCCCCCGAGGGCTAGCGACCTACAATGAGCAGTTCTTC
CASSPRGLATYNEQFF
>-|TRBV7-6|-|15|TRBJ1-5
TGTGCCAGCAGCGCTGTACCTGGGAGCAATCAGCCCCAGCATTTT
CASSAVPGSNQPQHF
>-|TRBV7-2|-|14|TRBJ2-5
TGTGCCAGCAGCCCAAGGGGGGGTTTGGGGACCCAGTACTTC
CASSPRGGLGTQYF
>-|TRBV6-1|few|18|TRBJ1-4
TGTGCCAGCACTCTCCGTCGCACGGGGGCGAGGTCTAATGAAAAACTGTTTTTT
CASTLRRTGARSNEKLFF
>TRBD1|TRBV15|-|14|TRBJ1-2
TGTGCCACCAGCAGAGGAGGGACAGTATATGGCTACACCTTC
CATSRGGTVYGYTF
>TRBD2|TRBV19|few|16|TRBJ2-3
TGTGCCAGTAGTACCCCCGGGACTAGCGGGGAGTATACGCAGTATTTT
CASSTPGTSGEYTQYF
>-|TRBV7-9|-|15|TRBJ2-5
TGTGCCAGCAGCTCGATTATGGACAAACAAGAGACCCAGTACTTC
CASSSIMDKQETQYF
>TRBD2|TRBV6-8|-|16|TRBJ2-1
TGTGCCAGCAGTCCAGGACTAGCGTGGGACGGCAATGAGCAGTTCTTC
CASSPGLAWDGNEQFF
>-|TRBV4-2|-|14|TRBJ1-1
TGTGCCAGCAGCCAAGATACAGAGAACACTGAAGCTTTCTTT
CASSQDTENTEAFF